Detailed here is one T cell receptor beta chain. The data originate from a study of shared clonotypes between healthy human individuals. Assay used: immunoSEQ multiplex PCR; TCRdb lists only in-frame clones, some missing. The sample lists some 1.5 million clones, 95% to 99% seen once, with around 0.47% in the top ten. From germline, CDR1 is LNHNV and CDR2 YYDKDF (reference sequence). V was pared by 5 bases and J by 0 bases, with 14 bases between. The CDR3 is 15 residues long. This TCR was sampled from a man aged 25 to 40 in good health. The sample was naive CD4+ T cells sorted from blood. Subset given: CD45RA+ positively selected. J is TRBJ2-7 and V is TRBV15; possible D gene TRBD2, 5 bases. CDR3: CATSGGGLSSYEQYF. The CDR3 DNA is TGTGCCACCAGCGGCGGCGGGCTCAGCTCCTACGAGCAGTACTTC.